The 17 T cell receptor beta chains below come from one sample, sequenced in a study. TCRdb analysed the 5' RACE reads with MiXCR anew, one entry per CDR3 protein. The sample has some 62,000 distinct CDR3 sequences, 30% seen once. The source material was tumor-infiltrating naive CD4+ T cells sorted from the breast tumor. Regarding subset: naive CD4+ T cells, CD4+CD45RA+CD25-. The source of these receptors is a female donor with breast cancer.

V gene TRBV5-1 combines with J gene TRBJ1-1, with 10 bases that match TRBD1. With V trimmed by 4 bases and J by 8 bases, 11 bases remained unmatched. The CDR3 runs to 15 residues. The V gene's germline CDR1 is SGHRS and CDR2 YFSETQ. The DNA of the CDR3 is TGCGCCAGCAGCCCCCCGGGACAGGGGAGGACCGAAGCTTTCTTT. Its translation: CASSPPGQGRTEAFF.

This clonotype has a handful of counts. The rearrangement links TRBV5-4 to TRBJ2-5; D possibly corresponds to TRBD1 (6 bases). Germline V gives CDR1 SGHNT, CDR2 YYREEE (reference sequence). The CDR3 is 16 amino acids. The V gene lost 4 bases and the J gene lost 5 bases, with 21 bases spanning the gap. The CDR3 nucleotides read TGTGCCAGCAGCGAGGCCCTGGGACAAATTGGGGAGACCCAGTACTTC. Translated: CASSEALGQIGETQYF.

V and J are TRBV20-1 and TRBJ1-2, with 8 bases identical to TRBD1. V lost 5 bases, J lost 3 bases, and 11 bases stayed unmatched. The V gene's germline CDR1 is DFQATT and CDR2 SNEGSKA (reference sequence). This CDR3 contains 15 residues. The chain's CDR3 is CSASSPGQAYYGYTF. The CDR3 bases are TGCAGTGCTTCCTCGCCGGGACAGGCGTACTATGGCTACACCTTC.

This clonotype was observed a handful of times. This chain uses TRBV7-6 with TRBJ2-2; D gene uncertain. V dropped 1 base and J dropped 10 bases, with 16 bases sitting between them. Germline-derived CDR1 and CDR2 are SGHVS and FNYEAQ. The CDR3 covers 15 residues. The CDR3, as DNA: TGTGCCAGCAGCTTAGGGACCGCGTTCAACGAGGAGCTGTTTTTT. Its protein product is CASSLGTAFNEELFF.

This clonotype has just a few counts. The V call is TRBV20-1, the J call TRBJ2-7; 10 nucleotides match TRBD1. This CDR3 has 14 residues. V lost 6 bases to trimming and J lost 5 bases; unmatched junction nucleotides: 10. CDR1 DFQATT and CDR2 SNEGSKA come from the germline V gene (reference sequence). CDR3 region: CSATPGQGLHEQYF. The DNA for the CDR3 is TGCAGTGCAACTCCGGGACAGGGGCTCCACGAGCAGTACTTC.

This clonotype was picked up a small number of times. This sequence joins TRBV20-1 and TRBJ1-2; no clear D. V lost 0 bases, J lost 4 bases, and 9 bases lay in between. Germline V lookup: CDR1 DFQATT, CDR2 SNEGSKA (reference sequence). This CDR3 is built from 13 residues. CDR3 DNA: TGCAGTGCTAGAGATGGAAACAGCTATGGCTACACCTTC. Its protein is CSARDGNSYGYTF.

The CDR3 here is CASSISGGFNEQFF. The CDR3 nucleotides read TGCGCCAGCAGTATAAGCGGGGGGTTTAATGAGCAGTTCTTC. This chain connects TRBV5-1 to TRBJ2-1; 9 positions match TRBD2. With V trimmed by 5 bases and J by 7 bases, 7 bases remained unmatched. The length of the CDR3 is 14 residues. Germline V lookup: CDR1 SGHRS, CDR2 YFSETQ.

The rearrangement joins TRBV20-1 to TRBJ1-2; tentatively, D is TRBD1 (6 bases). Germline CDR1 is DFQATT and CDR2 is SNEGSKA (reference sequence). Trimming stripped 5 bases from V and 6 bases from J, with 16 bases between. The CDR3 runs to 13 residues. The CDR3 region has the DNA TGCAGTGCTTACCCCCCAGGGGTCCATGGCTACACCTTC. The encoded protein is CSAYPPGVHGYTF.

This clonotype was seen a few times. This rearrangement joins TRBV7-3 to TRBJ2-7, with D possibly matching TRBD2 (6 bases). V was clipped by 5 bases and J by 0 bases, with 14 bases between them. The germline V gene has CDR1 SGHTA and CDR2 FQGTGA. The CDR3 runs 15 residues. CDR3 nucleotide sequence: TGTGCCAGCAGCCCCGGGGACTTAGTCTCCTACGAGCAGTACTTC. This gives the protein CASSPGDLVSYEQYF.

The chain carries TRBV6-5 and TRBJ2-2, with TRBD1 matching 7 bases. The CDR3 is made up of 16 amino acids. Trimming took 0 bases from V and 2 from J; bases not matched to a gene: 3. Germline CDR1 MNHEY, CDR2 SVGAGI. In DNA, the CDR3 is TGTGCCAGCAGTTACTCTGGGACAGCCAACACCGGGGAGCTGTTTTTT. It specifies CASSYSGTANTGELFF.

This clonotype was observed a few times. The genes are TRBV12-2 and TRBJ2-1; the tabulated D call, TRBD2, remains unverified against the DNA. TRBV12-2 is termed a pseudogene. This CDR3 spans 18 amino acids. As DNA, the CDR3 is TGTGCAAGTCGCTTAGAGAGTGCCGGGACTAGCCGAGACAATGAGCAGTTCTTC. This sequence encodes CASRLESAGTSRDNEQFF.

This clonotype came up a few times. The rearrangement joins TRBV12-3 or TRBV12-4 to TRBJ1-2; D may be TRBD1 (5 bases). The CDR3 sequence is 13 residues long. Trimming stripped 6 bases from V and 4 bases from J, with 12 bases between. The CDR3 DNA reads as TGTGCCAGCAGCTCCAGAAGGGGCTATGGCTACACCTTC. Protein product: CASSSRRGYGYTF.

The sample holds a few counts of this clonotype. This sequence joins TRBV7-2 and TRBJ1-1, with D perhaps TRBD1 (6 bases). This CDR3 spans 13 amino acids. V was trimmed by 5 bases and J by 6 bases, leaving 13 bases between them. Germline values: CDR1 SGHTA, CDR2 FQGNSA. The CDR3, as DNA: TGTGCCAGCAGCGATACAGGGTCCGCTGAAGCTTTCTTT. It encodes CASSDTGSAEAFF.

This clonotype was counted between two and nine times. Mismatch with germline at one junction end may stem from a read error. This chain connects TRBV6-5 to TRBJ2-1, with 8 nucleotides matching TRBD2. CDR3 length equals 14 residues. Germline CDR1 is MNHEY and CDR2 is SVGAGI. CDR3 loop: CASSPPPGRGVSLF. The CDR3 nucleotides are TGTGCCAGCAGTCCCCCCCCCGGGAGGGGCGTTTCGCTCTTC.

This clonotype showed up many times. The chain combines TRBV7-9 with TRBJ1-1; D is perhaps TRBD1 (5 bases). V was shortened by 5 bases and J by 5 bases, with 12 bases between the two germline ends. Germline CDR1 is SEHNR and CDR2 is FQNEAQ (reference sequence). CDR3 length: 13 residues. CDR3 sequence (DNA): TGTGCCAGCAGCCAAAGAGACAGAACTGAAGCTTTCTTT. Translating gives CASSQRDRTEAFF. The full variable domain, in which reference TRBV7-9 and TRBJ1-1 provide the parts outside the CDR3, is DTGVSQNPRHKITKRGQNVTFRCDPISEHNRLYWYRQTLGQGPEFLTYFQNEAQLEKSRLLSDRFSAERPKGSFSTLEIQRTEQGDSAMYLCASSQRDRTEAFFGQGTRLTVV.

This clonotype was seen a few times. The gene calls are TRBV20-1 and TRBJ1-2; D is uncertain. Germline V gene data show CDR1 as DFQATT and CDR2 as SNEGSKA (reference sequence). The V end lost 7 bases, the J end lost 2 bases, and 8 bases lay between the germline ends. The CDR3 consists of 11 residues. This CDR3 is CSGVQNYGYTF. DNA for the CDR3: TGCAGTGGAGTCCAAAACTATGGCTACACCTTC.

This clonotype was seen ten or more times. V gene TRBV7-2 combines with J gene TRBJ2-1, with D hard to call. Germline-derived CDR1 and CDR2 are SGHTA and FQGNSA. Trimming stripped 1 base from V and 5 bases from J, with 18 bases between. The CDR3 covers 17 residues. CDR3 DNA sequence: TGTGCCAGCAGCTTAGTTGCGTGGGCGCTCGGTGACAATGAGCAGTTCTTC. This gives the protein CASSLVAWALGDNEQFF.